The clone carrying this T cell receptor beta chain was detected ten times or more. Its antigen is unidentified. This sample is drawn from a study of glioma-infiltrating T cells. Study-wide points: Tissue-blood divergence was below expectation in non-neoplastic patients, above in gliomas. Very few CDR3 sequences were shared between tissue and blood.

Amplification of TCR alpha and beta CDR3 regions from RNA used iRepertoire nested multiplex PCR. One-step reverse transcription and amplification started from roughly 100-400 ng of tissue mRNA or PBMC total RNA. TCRdb called the multiplex PCR reads again in MiXCR, with one record for every CDR3 protein. Of roughly 200,000 distinct CDR3 sequences in the sample, about 32% were seen once. Per the germline V gene, CDR1 is LNHNV and CDR2 is YYDKDF (reference sequence). The length of the CDR3 is 19 residues. The V segment lost 0 bases and the J segment 2 bases; nucleotides outside the gene matches: 8. The sequence derives from a human donor with low-grade glioma or glioblastoma, undergoing nonglioma brain surgery, or in good health (not recorded which). The specimen sequenced was glioma tissue, nonneoplastic brain tissue, or PBMCs (not recorded which). This chain uses TRBV15 with TRBJ2-3; 13 positions match TRBD2. The CDR3 coding sequence is TGTGCCACCAGCAGAGATAAAGGGACTAGCGGGGCTAACACAGATACGCAGTATTTT. Translation: CATSRDKGTSGANTDTQYF.